This T cell receptor (beta chain) came from a study of blood T cell repertoires in COVID-19. The overall study: There were acute and convalescent COVID-19 samples, and they came from the United States, Italy and Spain. Nucleic acid was either cDNA or gDNA, and it came from T cells, B-cell-depleted T cells, or PBMCs.

In the original analysis: For nucleated cells, counts were estimated from reference gene primer amplification. Profiling relied on immunoSEQ multiplex PCR, and the TCRdb table lists in-frame clones only, not all of them. V and J calls and clone size follow that table, whereas D and trimming were derived from the DNA. This table holds some 350,000 clones, 85% to 90% found once. Trimming cost V 10 bases and J 5 bases, with 12 bases left between them. CDR3 length: 11 amino acids. Germline CDR1 reads SEHNR; CDR2 reads FQNEAQ (reference sequence). The sample was peripheral blood. The chain carries TRBV7-9 and TRBJ2-7; D not resolved. This clonotype originated in a man between 18 and 29 years old with active or convalescent COVID-19. The CDR3 is CATRVLDEQYF. As DNA, the CDR3 is TGTGCCACCCGGGTCTTGGACGAGCAGTACTTC. Full variable domain (outside the CDR3, taken from reference TRBV7-9 and TRBJ2-7): DTGVSQNPRHKITKRGQNVTFRCDPISEHNRLYWYRQTLGQGPEFLTYFQNEAQLEKSRLLSDRFSAERPKGSFSTLEIQRTEQGDSAMYLCATRVLDEQYFGPGTRLTVT.